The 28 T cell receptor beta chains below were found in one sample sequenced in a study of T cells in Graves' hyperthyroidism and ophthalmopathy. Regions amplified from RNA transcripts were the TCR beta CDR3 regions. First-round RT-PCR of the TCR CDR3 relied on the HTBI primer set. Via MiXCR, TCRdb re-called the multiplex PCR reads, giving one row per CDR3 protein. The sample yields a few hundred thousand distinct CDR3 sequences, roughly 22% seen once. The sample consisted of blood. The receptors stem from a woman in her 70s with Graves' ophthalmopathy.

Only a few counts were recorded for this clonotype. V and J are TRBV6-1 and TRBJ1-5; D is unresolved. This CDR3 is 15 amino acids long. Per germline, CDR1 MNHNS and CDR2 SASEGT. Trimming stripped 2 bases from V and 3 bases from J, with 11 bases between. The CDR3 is CASSEKGQTNQPQHF. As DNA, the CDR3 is TGTGCCAGCAGTGAAAAGGGTCAGACCAATCAGCCCCAGCATTTT.

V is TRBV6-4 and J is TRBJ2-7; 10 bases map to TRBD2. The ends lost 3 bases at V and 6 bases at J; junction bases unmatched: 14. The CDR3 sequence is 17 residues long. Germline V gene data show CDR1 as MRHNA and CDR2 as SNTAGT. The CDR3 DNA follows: TGTGCCAGCAGTGATCCTAGCGGGAGAAGTTGGGGCTCCGAGCAGTACTTC. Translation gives CASSDPSGRSWGSEQYF.

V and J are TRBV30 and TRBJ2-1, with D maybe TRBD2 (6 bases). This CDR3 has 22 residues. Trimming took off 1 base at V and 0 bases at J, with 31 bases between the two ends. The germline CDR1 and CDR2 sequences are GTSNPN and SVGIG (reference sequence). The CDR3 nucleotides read TGTGCCTGGAGTGGAGGAGGGCCCGGGACTCAATTTGGGCTGAGCTCCTACAATGAGCAGTTCTTC. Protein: CAWSGGGPGTQFGLSSYNEQFF.

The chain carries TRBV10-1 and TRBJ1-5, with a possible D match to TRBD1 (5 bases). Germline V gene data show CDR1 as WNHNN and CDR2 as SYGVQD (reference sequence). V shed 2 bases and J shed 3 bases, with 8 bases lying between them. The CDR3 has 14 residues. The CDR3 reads CASSEVGVNQPQHF. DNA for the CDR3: TGCGCCAGCAGTGAGGTGGGGGTCAATCAGCCCCAGCATTTT.

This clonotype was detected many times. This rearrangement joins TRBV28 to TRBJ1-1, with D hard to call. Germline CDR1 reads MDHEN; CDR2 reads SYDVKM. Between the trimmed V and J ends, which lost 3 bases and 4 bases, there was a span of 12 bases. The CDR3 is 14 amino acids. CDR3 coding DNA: TGTGCCAGCAGTTTGGTCCGTCTGGGCACTGAAGCTTTCTTT. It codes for CASSLVRLGTEAFF.

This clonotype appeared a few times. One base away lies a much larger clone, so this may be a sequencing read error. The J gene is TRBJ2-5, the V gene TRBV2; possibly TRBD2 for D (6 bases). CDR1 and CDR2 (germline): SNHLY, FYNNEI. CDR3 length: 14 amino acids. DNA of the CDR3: TGTGCCAGCAGTCGACGGGAGAACCAAGGGACCCAGTACTTC. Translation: CASSRRENQGTQYF.

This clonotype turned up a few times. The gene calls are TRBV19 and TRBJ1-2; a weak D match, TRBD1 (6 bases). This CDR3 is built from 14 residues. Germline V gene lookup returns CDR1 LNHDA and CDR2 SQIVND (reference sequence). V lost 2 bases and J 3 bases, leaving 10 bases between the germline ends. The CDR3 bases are TGTGCCAGTAGTATAACAGGGACCTACTATGGCTACACCTTC. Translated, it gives CASSITGTYYGYTF. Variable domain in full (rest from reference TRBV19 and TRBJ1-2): DGGITQSPKYLFRKEGQNVTLSCEQNLNHDAMYWYRQDPGQGLRLIYYSQIVNDFQKGDIAEGYSVSREKKESFPLTVTSAQKNPTAFYLCASSITGTYYGYTFGSGTRLTVV.

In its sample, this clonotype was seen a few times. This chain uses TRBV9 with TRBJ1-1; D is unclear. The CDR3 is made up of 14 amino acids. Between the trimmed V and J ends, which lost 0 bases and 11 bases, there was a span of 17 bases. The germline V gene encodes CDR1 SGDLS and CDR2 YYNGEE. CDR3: CASSVGSAALAAFF. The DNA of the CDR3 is TGTGCCAGCAGCGTAGGCAGTGCGGCCTTAGCGGCTTTCTTT.

The CDR3: CASSQYGIRSEAFF. CDR3 in DNA: TGCGCCAGCAGCCAATACGGAATCCGGTCTGAAGCTTTCTTT. The chain couples TRBV4-3 to TRBJ1-1; D call uncertain. Germline V gene data show CDR1 as LGHNA and CDR2 as YSLEER. V lost 2 bases and J lost 6, with 13 bases in between. This CDR3 comprises 14 residues.

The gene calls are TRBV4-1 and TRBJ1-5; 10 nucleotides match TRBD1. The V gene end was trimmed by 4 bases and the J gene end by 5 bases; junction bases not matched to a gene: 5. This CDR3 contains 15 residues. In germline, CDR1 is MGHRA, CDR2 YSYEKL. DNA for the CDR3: TGCGCCAGCAGCCTACGACAGGGGGCCGATCAGCCCCAGCATTTT. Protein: CASSLRQGADQPQHF.

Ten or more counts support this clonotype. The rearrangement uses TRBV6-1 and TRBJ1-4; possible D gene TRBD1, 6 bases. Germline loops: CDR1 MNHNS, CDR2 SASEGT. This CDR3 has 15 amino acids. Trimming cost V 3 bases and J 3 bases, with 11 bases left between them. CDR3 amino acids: CASSDRGRANEKLFF. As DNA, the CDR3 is TGTGCCAGCAGTGACAGGGGAAGAGCTAATGAAAAACTGTTTTTT.

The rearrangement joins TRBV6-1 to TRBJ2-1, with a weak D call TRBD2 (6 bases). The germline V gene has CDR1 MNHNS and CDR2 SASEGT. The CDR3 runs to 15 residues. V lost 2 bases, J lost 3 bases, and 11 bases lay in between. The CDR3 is CASSESSGHYNEQFF. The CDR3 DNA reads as TGTGCCAGCAGTGAATCGAGCGGGCACTACAATGAGCAGTTCTTC.

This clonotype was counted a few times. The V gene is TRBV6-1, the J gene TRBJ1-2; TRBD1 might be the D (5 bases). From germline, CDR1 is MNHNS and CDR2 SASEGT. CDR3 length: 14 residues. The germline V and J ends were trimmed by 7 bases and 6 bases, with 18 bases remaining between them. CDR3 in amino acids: CASTLNGGSDGYTF. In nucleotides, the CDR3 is TGTGCCAGCACCCTCAACGGGGGATCGGATGGCTACACCTTC.

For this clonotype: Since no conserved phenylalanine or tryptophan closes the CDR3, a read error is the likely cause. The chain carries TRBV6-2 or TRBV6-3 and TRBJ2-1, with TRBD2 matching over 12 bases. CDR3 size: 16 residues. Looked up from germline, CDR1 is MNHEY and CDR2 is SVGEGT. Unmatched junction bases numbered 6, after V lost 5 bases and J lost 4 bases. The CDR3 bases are TGTGCCAGCAGTGTCGGACTAGCGGGACCATACAATGAGCAGTTCCTC. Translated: CASSVGLAGPYNEQFL.

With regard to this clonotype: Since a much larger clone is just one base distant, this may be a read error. CDR3 in amino acids: CASSLETGRTEAFF. CDR3 bases: TGCGCCAGCAGCTTGGAGACAGGGCGGACTGAAGCTTTCTTT. J is TRBJ1-1 and V is TRBV5-1, with 7 bases that match TRBD1. Germline V gene data show CDR1 as SGHRS and CDR2 as YFSETQ. Losses at the gene ends were 0 bases for V and 5 bases for J; bases not matched to a gene: 4. This CDR3 is 14 amino acids long.

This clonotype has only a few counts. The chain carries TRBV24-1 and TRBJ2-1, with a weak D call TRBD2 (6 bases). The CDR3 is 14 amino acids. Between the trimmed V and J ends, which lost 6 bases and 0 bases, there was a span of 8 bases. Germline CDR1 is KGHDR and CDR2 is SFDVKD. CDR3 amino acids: CATSLGGSYNEQFF. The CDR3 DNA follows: TGTGCCACCAGTCTGGGGGGCTCCTACAATGAGCAGTTCTTC.

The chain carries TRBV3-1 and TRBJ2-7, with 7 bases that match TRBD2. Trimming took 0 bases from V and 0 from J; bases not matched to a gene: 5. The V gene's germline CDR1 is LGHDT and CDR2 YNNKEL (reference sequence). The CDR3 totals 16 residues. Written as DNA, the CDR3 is TGTGCCAGCAGCCAAGAGGCAGCGGGACTCTCCTACGAGCAGTACTTC. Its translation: CASSQEAAGLSYEQYF.

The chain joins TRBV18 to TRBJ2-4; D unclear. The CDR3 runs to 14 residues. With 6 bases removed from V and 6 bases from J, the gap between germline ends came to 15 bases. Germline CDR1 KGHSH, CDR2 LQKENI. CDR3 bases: TGTGCCAGCTCCACCACGGGCGGTTTAAACATTCAGTACTTC. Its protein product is CASSTTGGLNIQYF.

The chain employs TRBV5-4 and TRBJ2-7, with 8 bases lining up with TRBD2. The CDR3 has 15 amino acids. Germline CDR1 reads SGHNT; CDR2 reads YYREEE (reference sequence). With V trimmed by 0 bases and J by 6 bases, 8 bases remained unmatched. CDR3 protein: CASSLVSGRTREQYF. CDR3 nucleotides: TGTGCCAGCAGCTTGGTAAGCGGGAGAACTCGCGAGCAGTACTTC. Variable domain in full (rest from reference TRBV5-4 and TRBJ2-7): ETGVTQSPTHLIKTRGQQVTLRCSSQSGHNTVSWYQQALGQGPQFIFQYYREEENGRGNFPPRFSGLQFPNYSSELNVNALELDDSALYLCASSLVSGRTREQYFGPGTRLTVT.

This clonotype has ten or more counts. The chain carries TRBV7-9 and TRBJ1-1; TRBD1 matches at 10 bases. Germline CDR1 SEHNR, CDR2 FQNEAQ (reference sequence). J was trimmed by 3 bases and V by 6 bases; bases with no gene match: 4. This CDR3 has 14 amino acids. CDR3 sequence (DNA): TGTGCCAGCAGAGCCGGGACAGGGGACACTGAAGCTTTCTTT. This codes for CASRAGTGDTEAFF.

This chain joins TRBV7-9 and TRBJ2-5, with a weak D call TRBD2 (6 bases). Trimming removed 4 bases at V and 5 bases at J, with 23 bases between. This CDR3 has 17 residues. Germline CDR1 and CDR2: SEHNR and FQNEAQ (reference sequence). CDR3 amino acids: CASSSETRTLGGETQYF. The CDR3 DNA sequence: TGTGCCAGCAGCTCAGAGACTAGAACCCTGGGTGGGGAGACCCAGTACTTC.

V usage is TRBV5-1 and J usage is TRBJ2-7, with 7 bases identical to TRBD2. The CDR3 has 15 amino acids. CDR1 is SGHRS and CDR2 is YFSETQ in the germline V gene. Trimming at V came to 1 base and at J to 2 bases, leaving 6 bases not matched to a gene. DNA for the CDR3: TGCGCCAGCAGCTTGACGGAGCGGGATCCCTACGAGCAGTACTTC. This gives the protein CASSLTERDPYEQYF.

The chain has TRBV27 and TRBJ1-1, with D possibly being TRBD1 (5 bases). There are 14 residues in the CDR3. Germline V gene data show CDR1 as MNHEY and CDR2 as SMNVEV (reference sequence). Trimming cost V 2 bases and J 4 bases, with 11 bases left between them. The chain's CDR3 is CASSLGSGFTEAFF. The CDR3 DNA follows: TGTGCCAGCAGTTTAGGGTCAGGGTTCACTGAAGCTTTCTTT.

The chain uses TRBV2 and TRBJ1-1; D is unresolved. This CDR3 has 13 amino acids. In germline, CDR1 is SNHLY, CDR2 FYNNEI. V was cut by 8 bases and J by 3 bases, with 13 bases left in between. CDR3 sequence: CASGEEMDTEAFF. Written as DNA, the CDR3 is TGTGCCAGCGGGGAGGAGATGGACACTGAAGCTTTCTTT.

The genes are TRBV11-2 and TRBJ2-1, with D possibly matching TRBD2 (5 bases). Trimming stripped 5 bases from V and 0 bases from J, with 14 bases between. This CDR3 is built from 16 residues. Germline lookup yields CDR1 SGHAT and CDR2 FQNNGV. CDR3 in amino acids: CASSPPTTYSYNEQFF. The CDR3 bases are TGTGCCAGCAGCCCTCCGACTACCTACTCCTACAATGAGCAGTTCTTC.

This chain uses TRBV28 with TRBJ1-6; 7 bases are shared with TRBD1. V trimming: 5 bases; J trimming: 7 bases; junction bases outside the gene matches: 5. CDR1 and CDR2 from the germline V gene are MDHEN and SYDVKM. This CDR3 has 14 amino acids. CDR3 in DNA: TGTGCCAGCAGTATGACAGGGACCAATTCACCCCTCCACTTT. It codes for CASSMTGTNSPLHF.

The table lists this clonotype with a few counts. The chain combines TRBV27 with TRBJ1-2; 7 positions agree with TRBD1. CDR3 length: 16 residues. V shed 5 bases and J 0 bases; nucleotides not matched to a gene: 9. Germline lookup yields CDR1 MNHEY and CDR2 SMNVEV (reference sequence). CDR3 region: CASSRNRGVPNYGYTF. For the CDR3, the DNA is TGTGCCAGCAGTCGCAACAGGGGCGTCCCTAACTATGGCTACACCTTC.

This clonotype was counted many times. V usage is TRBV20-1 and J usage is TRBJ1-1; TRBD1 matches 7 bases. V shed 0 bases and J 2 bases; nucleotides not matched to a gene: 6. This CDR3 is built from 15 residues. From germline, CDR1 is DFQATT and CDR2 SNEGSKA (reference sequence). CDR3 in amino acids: CSARDSGTVNTEAFF. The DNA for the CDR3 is TGCAGTGCTAGAGATAGCGGGACAGTTAACACTGAAGCTTTCTTT.